This T cell receptor beta chain was identified during a study of blood T cells in healthy people across ages. The table lists this clonotype with a few counts. The antigen is unknown. Drawing of peripheral blood yielded about 10 milliliters from each donor. V gave up 1 base and J gave up 3 bases, with 9 bases separating them. Germline V lookup: CDR1 LNHNV, CDR2 YYDKDF (reference sequence). The CDR3 has 14 residues. The study, taken as a whole, reports: Naive T cell percentage strongly correlated with TCR beta diversity.

With a J-beta primer mix and a sample-barcoded 5' primer, a second PCR ran about 7 to 12 cycles. MiXCR, applied by TCRdb to the 5' RACE reads, yields one record per CDR3 protein. This table holds more than 800,000 distinct CDR3 sequences, 25% to 35% found once. This TCR was sampled from a woman older than 75 in good health. Sequencing was carried out using blood. The chain uses TRBV15 and TRBJ2-5; TRBD1 is a possible D gene (6 bases). CDR3 sequence: CATSRGTDKETQYF. The DNA for the CDR3 is TGTGCCACCAGCAGAGGGACAGATAAAGAGACCCAGTACTTC.